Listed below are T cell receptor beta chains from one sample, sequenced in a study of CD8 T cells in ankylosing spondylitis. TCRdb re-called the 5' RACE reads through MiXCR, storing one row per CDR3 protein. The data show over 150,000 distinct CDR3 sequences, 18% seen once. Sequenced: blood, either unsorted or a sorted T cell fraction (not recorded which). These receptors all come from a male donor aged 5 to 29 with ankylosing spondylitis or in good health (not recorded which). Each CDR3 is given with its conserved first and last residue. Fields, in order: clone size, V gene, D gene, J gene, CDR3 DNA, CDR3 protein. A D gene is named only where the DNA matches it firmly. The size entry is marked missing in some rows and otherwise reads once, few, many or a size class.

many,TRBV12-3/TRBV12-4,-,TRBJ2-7,TGTGCCAGCTCTTCCGGGGCGGGGAGCGAGCAGTACTTC,CASSSGAGSEQYF
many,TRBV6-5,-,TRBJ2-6,TGTGCCAGCAGTTATAACCCTCCTGGGGCCAACGTCCTGACTTTC,CASSYNPPGANVLTF
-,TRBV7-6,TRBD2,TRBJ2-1,TGTGCCAGCAGCAGACTAGCCGCTAACAATGAGCAGTTCTTC,CASSRLAANNEQFF
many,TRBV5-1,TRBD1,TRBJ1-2,TGCGCCAGCAGAACCGGGACAGCTAACTATGGCTACACCTTC,CASRTGTANYGYTF
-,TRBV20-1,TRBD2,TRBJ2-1,TGCAGTGCTAGAGATCGGGGACTAGCAGGAAGTGAGCAGTTCTTC,CSARDRGLAGSEQFF
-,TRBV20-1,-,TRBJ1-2,TGCAGTGCTAGCTCGACCGGAGATGGCTACACCTTC,CSASSTGDGYTF
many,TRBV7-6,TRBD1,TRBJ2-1,TGTGCCAGCAGCTTAACAGACAGGGCAGAGCAGTTCTTC,CASSLTDRAEQFF
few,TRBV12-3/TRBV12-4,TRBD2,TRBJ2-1,TGTGCCAGCAGTTTAGAGGGCGGGAGGAGGATTGAGCAGTTCTTC,CASSLEGGRRIEQFF
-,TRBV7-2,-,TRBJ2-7,TGTGCCAGCAGATCCCCGGGACACCGTATGGGCAAGCAGTACTTC,CASRSPGHRMGKQYF
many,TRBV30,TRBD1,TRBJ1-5,TGTGCCTGGAGTGCGATGGGACAGGGGCTGAGGAAGCCCCAGCATTTT,CAWSAMGQGLRKPQHF
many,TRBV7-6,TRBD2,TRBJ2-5,TGTGCCAGCAGCTTAGCACAAACAAGGGCTAGCGGGAATGAAGAGACCCAGTACTTC,CASSLAQTRASGNEETQYF
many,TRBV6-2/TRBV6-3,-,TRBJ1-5,TGTGCCAGCAGTTACCCACGATCGCCCCAGCATTTT,CASSYPRSPQHF
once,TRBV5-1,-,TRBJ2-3,TGCGCCAGCAGCATCAACCTAGGGCCAAATGGGGATACGCAGTATTTT,CASSINLGPNGDTQYF
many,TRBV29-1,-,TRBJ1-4,TGCAGCGTTGGAAACCGGGGGGCTGAAAAACTGTTTTTT,CSVGNRGAEKLFF
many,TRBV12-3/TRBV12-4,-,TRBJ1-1,TGTGCCAGCAGTCTGGCCGGGGGTGAAGCTTTCTTT,CASSLAGGEAFF
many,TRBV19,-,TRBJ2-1,TGTGCCAGTAGCTGGGGGCCTGCGAACAATGAGCAGTTCTTC,CASSWGPANNEQFF
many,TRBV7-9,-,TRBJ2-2,TGTGCCAGCAGCTTGGGGCACACCGGGGAGCTGTTTTTT,CASSLGHTGELFF
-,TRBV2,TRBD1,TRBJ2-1,TGTGCCAGCACCCCCGGTAGGGGGACAGGGACTGGGGATGAGCAGTTCTTC,CASTPGRGTGTGDEQFF
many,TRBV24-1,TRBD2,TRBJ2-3,TGTGCCACCAGTGACCCCCGACTAGCGGCTCCGCAGTATTTT,CATSDPRLAAPQYF
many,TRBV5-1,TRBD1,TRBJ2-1,TGCGCCAGCAGATACGGGACAGCCGACTTCGATGAGCAGTTCTTC,CASRYGTADFDEQFF
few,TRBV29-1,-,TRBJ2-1,TGCAGCGTTGACCTCCCTTTCGGGGGAGAGTACAATGAGCAGTTCTTC,CSVDLPFGGEYNEQFF
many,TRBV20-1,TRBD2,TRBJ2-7,TGCAGTGCTGGACTAGCGGGAGTCTACGAGCAGTACTTC,CSAGLAGVYEQYF
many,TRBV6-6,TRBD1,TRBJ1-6,TGTGCCAGCAGTTACTCTCAATCCGGGACAGGGTATTCACCCCTCCACTTT,CASSYSQSGTGYSPLHF
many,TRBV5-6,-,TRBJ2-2,TGTGCCAGCTTCAGGGGAGCCGGGGAGCTGTTTTTT,CASFRGAGELFF
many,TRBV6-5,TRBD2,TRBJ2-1,TGTGCCAGCAGTTACTCGGGAAAACTAGCGCGCTACAATGAGCAGTTCTTC,CASSYSGKLARYNEQFF
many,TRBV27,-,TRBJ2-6,TGTGCCAGCAGTTTATCGCCATTAGGGGCCAACGTCCTGACTTTC,CASSLSPLGANVLTF
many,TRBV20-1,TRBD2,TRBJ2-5,TGCAGTGCTATCGGGACTAGCGGCCCCTACCAAGAGACCCAGTACTTC,CSAIGTSGPYQETQYF
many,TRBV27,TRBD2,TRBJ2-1,TGTGCCAGCATAGCTAGCGGGAGATATCCCTACAATGAGCAGTTCTTC,CASIASGRYPYNEQFF
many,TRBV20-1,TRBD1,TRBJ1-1,TGCAGTGCTACCGGGACAGCCATCGGTGAAGCTTTCTTT,CSATGTAIGEAFF
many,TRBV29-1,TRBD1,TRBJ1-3,TGCAGCGCCAGGGACAGGTCCTCTGGAAACACCATATATTTT,CSARDRSSGNTIYF
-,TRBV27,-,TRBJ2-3,TGTGCCAGCAGCCCCGGGACCCAGGGAGATACGCAGTATTTT,CASSPGTQGDTQYF
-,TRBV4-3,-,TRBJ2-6,TGCGCCAGCAGCCAGGAGACAGGTGCGAGTTTCGGGGCCAACGTCCTGACTTTC,CASSQETGASFGANVLTF
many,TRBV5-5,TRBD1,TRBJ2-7,TGTGCCAGCAGCCCATGGGACAGCTCCTACGAGCAGTACTTC,CASSPWDSSYEQYF
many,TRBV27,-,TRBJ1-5,TGTGCCAGCAGATCGTCCGGCCTTCAGCCCCAGCATTTT,CASRSSGLQPQHF
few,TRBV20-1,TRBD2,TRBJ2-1,TGCAGTGCCGAGAGCGGGAGTGGCTCCTACAATGAGCAGTTCTTC,CSAESGSGSYNEQFF
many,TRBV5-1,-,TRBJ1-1,TGCGCCAGCAGCTCGCAGAATATGAACACTGAAGCTTTCTTT,CASSSQNMNTEAFF
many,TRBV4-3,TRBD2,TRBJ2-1,TGCGCCAGCAGCCGCCTACTAGCGGGAGAGAGGAATGAGCAGTTCTTC,CASSRLLAGERNEQFF
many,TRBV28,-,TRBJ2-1,TGTGCCAGCAGGCCGACGGGGCAGAAGGACCCCCCGAATGAGCAGTTCTTC,CASRPTGQKDPPNEQFF
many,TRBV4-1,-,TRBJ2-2,TGCGCCAGCAGCTCAAATAACCCCCAAGGGTTTGGTGGCGGGGAGCTGTTTTTT,CASSSNNPQGFGGGELFF
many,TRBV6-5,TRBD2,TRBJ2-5,TGTGCCAGCAGCAAAGGGACTACCAAGACCCAGTACTTC,CASSKGTTKTQYF
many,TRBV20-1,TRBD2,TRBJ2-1,TGCAGTGGGGCGGGAGACCAGGATGAGCAGTTCTTC,CSGAGDQDEQFF